These 19 T cell receptor beta chains originate from one sample sequenced in a study of CD8+ T cells in alopecia areata. cDNA serving as the sequencing template came from extracted, reverse transcribed RNA. The method was immunoSEQ multiplex PCR; TCRdb's version includes in-frame clones alone and lacks a portion of them. The sample shows 100,000 to 150,000 clones, roughly 58% of them seen only once. The material sequenced was CD4+ T cells sorted from blood, taken at week 0. Receptors originate from a human donor with alopecia areata.

The rearrangement links TRBV9 to TRBJ2-1, with 7 bases identical to TRBD2. This CDR3 spans 13 amino acids. Germline V gives CDR1 SGDLS, CDR2 YYNGEE. V shed 4 bases and J 8 bases; nucleotides not matched to a gene: 6. This CDR3 is CASSLRGVDEQFF. As DNA, the CDR3 is TGTGCCAGCAGCCTCCGGGGGGTCGATGAGCAGTTCTTC.

The chain recombines TRBV20-1 with TRBJ1-5; D unclear. CDR3 length equals 9 residues. Trimming shortened V by 7 bases and J by 4 bases, and 2 bases separated the two germline ends. Germline CDR1 reads DFQATT; CDR2 reads SNEGSKA (reference sequence). CDR3 amino acids: CSVNQPQHF. In DNA form, the CDR3 reads TGCAGTGTAAATCAGCCCCAGCATTTT.

Of note for this clone: Within the sample, other DNA sequences also encode this same CDR3. J is TRBJ1-1 and V is TRBV5-1; D ambiguous. The CDR3 runs to 13 residues. Trimming cost V 0 bases and J 0 bases, with 3 bases left between them. Germline loops: CDR1 SGHRS, CDR2 YFSETQ. The CDR3: CASSLGVNTEAFF. CDR3 bases: TGCGCCAGCAGCTTGGGAGTGAACACTGAAGCTTTCTTT.

The V call is TRBV30, the J call TRBJ1-1, with TRBD1 as a possible D gene (5 bases). The V and J ends lost 4 bases and 2 bases respectively, with 14 bases between them. The CDR3 length is 14 residues. In germline, CDR1 is GTSNPN, CDR2 SVGIG (reference sequence). CDR3: CAWTAGTANTEAFF. The CDR3 DNA is TGTGCCTGGACCGCCGGGACGGCCAACACTGAAGCTTTCTTT.

This clone was seen a few times. The CDR3 region is CASSPSGSSYNEQFF. The DNA for the CDR3 is TGTGCCAGCAGCCCGAGCGGGAGCTCCTACAATGAGCAGTTCTTC. This rearrangement joins TRBV28 to TRBJ2-1, with TRBD2 matching 8 bases. Germline V CDR1 and CDR2: MDHEN, SYDVKM. This CDR3 region has 15 residues. Trimming cost V 6 bases and J 0 bases; bases outside gene matches: 4. Full variable domain (remainder filled in from reference TRBV28 and TRBJ2-1): DVKVTQSSRYLVKRTGEKVFLECVQDMDHENMFWYRQDPGLGLRLIYFSYDVKMKEKGDIPEGYSVSREKKERFSLILESASTNQTSMYLCASSPSGSSYNEQFFGPGTRLTVL.

V usage is TRBV7-2 and J usage is TRBJ2-3; the match to TRBD2 covers 9 bases. V lost 1 base to trimming and J lost 3 bases; unmatched junction nucleotides: 2. The CDR3 is 15 amino acids. Germline CDR1 is SGHTA and CDR2 is FQGNSA. The CDR3 DNA sequence: TGTGCCAGCAGCTTAGTAGGACTAGCGACAGATACGCAGTATTTT. Its translation is CASSLVGLATDTQYF.

This clone showed up just once. The chain links TRBV9 to TRBJ2-1; D is perhaps TRBD1 (6 bases). The V end lost 3 bases, the J end lost 4 bases, and 17 bases lay between the germline ends. The CDR3 runs 16 residues. Germline CDR1 is SGDLS and CDR2 is YYNGEE. The CDR3 loop reads CASSGRGIRAYNEQFF. CDR3 sequence (DNA): TGTGCCAGCAGCGGTAGGGGGATCCGAGCTTACAATGAGCAGTTCTTC.

The V and J genes are TRBV4-1 and TRBJ1-5; D remains ambiguous. The ends were cut back, 1 base at V and 1 base at J, with 8 bases in the middle. Germline-derived CDR1 and CDR2 are MGHRA and YSYEKL. The CDR3 length is 15 residues. The DNA of the CDR3 is TGCGCCAGCAGCCAAGCAATAGGCAGCAATCAGCCCCAGCATTTT. This translates into CASSQAIGSNQPQHF.

This clone was picked up one time. The gene calls are TRBV5-1 and TRBJ2-3; unclear D gene. CDR1 and CDR2 (germline): SGHRS, YFSETQ. The V gene lost 1 base and the J gene lost 2 bases, with 11 bases spanning the gap. The CDR3 consists of 15 residues. The CDR3 is CASSLSGGFTDTQYF. Here the CDR3 DNA reads TGCGCCAGCAGCTTGTCGGGCGGATTCACAGATACGCAGTATTTT.

Here the CDR3 reads CASIRGSYNEQFF. CDR3 DNA sequence: TGTGCCAGCATACGGGGCTCCTACAATGAGCAGTTCTTC. The genes are TRBV11-3 and TRBJ2-1, with D tentatively TRBD2 (5 bases). Looked up from germline, CDR1 is SGHNT and CDR2 is YENEEA. The V end was cut by 7 bases, the J end by 0 bases, with 7 bases between. There are 13 residues in the CDR3.

The chain employs TRBV29-1 and TRBJ2-1; D might be TRBD2 (6 bases). Germline CDR1 is SQVTM and CDR2 is ANQGSEA. This CDR3 comprises 17 residues. V lost 6 bases to trimming and J lost 3 bases, with 24 bases between them. The CDR3 DNA reads as TGCAGCGTCGCCGCCATCCCGGGAACGGGGGACTACAATGAGCAGTTCTTC. This codes for CSVAAIPGTGDYNEQFF.

The chain couples TRBV18 to TRBJ1-1; TRBD1 might be the D (5 bases). The CDR3 is made up of 14 amino acids. V lost 0 bases, J lost 8 bases, and 13 bases lay in between. CDR1 and CDR2 (germline): KGHSH, LQKENI. The CDR3 coding sequence is TGTGCCAGCTCACCACCGATGGGGCAGGGAGAAGCTTTCTTT. Translated: CASSPPMGQGEAFF.

The chain combines TRBV5-4 with TRBJ2-5, with 7 bases matching TRBD1. V gave up 4 bases and J gave up 5 bases; unmatched junction bases: 8. This CDR3 has 14 amino acids. CDR1 is SGHNT, CDR2 YYREEE, per germline (reference sequence). The CDR3 reads CASSGRDSPETQYF. CDR3 nucleotides: TGTGCCAGCAGCGGACGGGACAGCCCGGAGACCCAGTACTTC.

This chain links TRBV2 with TRBJ2-7; D may be TRBD1 or TRBD2 (5 bases each). V dropped 0 bases and J dropped 6 bases, with 12 bases sitting between them. The CDR3 is made up of 14 amino acids. The germline gives CDR1 SNHLY, CDR2 FYNNEI. The CDR3 loop is CASSEARGPVEQYF. CDR3 coding DNA: TGTGCCAGCAGTGAAGCGAGGGGACCCGTCGAGCAGTACTTC.

V and J are TRBV19 and TRBJ2-4; perhaps TRBD2 as D (5 bases). V was shortened by 9 bases and J by 9 bases, with 27 bases between the two germline ends. This CDR3 has 16 amino acids. Germline V gene data show CDR1 as LNHDA and CDR2 as SQIVND (reference sequence). The DNA for the CDR3 is TGTGCCAGCCGTGAAGGGCCCGGAGGCCTGGTAGGCATTCAGTACTTC. It encodes CASREGPGGLVGIQYF.

The V gene is TRBV2, the J gene TRBJ1-3; no firm D call. The V gene lost 3 bases and the J gene lost 8 bases, with 11 bases spanning the gap. The CDR3 is 13 amino acids. From germline, CDR1 is SNHLY and CDR2 FYNNEI. CDR3 DNA: TGTGCCAGCAGTGATTTGTTGGGGTACACCATATATTTT. The encoded protein is CASSDLLGYTIYF.

The V and J genes are TRBV6-5 and TRBJ2-1; D possibly corresponds to TRBD2 (6 bases). The ends were cut back, 10 bases at V and 0 bases at J, with 10 bases in the middle. There are 13 residues in the CDR3. Per germline, CDR1 MNHEY and CDR2 SVGAGI. CDR3 amino acids: CATRESSYNEQFF. Written as DNA, the CDR3 is TGTGCCACCCGGGAGAGCTCCTACAATGAGCAGTTCTTC.

Concerning this clone itself: Other DNA sequences in the sample encode the same CDR3. This chain uses TRBV7-2 with TRBJ2-7; D may match TRBD1 or TRBD2 (5 bases each). V shed 4 bases and J shed 4 bases, with 11 bases lying between them. Germline V lookup: CDR1 SGHTA, CDR2 FQGNSA. The CDR3 has 13 amino acids. DNA for the CDR3: TGTGCCAGCAGCTCGGGACGGACATACGAGCAGTACTTC. Residues: CASSSGRTYEQYF.

The chain links TRBV12-5 to TRBJ2-3; possible D gene TRBD1, 6 bases. The CDR3 totals 13 residues. Germline CDR1 is LGHNT and CDR2 is FRNRAP. Trimming took off 0 bases at V and 11 bases at J, with 12 bases between the two ends. The CDR3 here is CASGLVQGGMQYF. The CDR3 bases are TGTGCTAGTGGTTTGGTACAAGGGGGTATGCAGTATTTT.